One T cell receptor beta chain is described in this entry. The clone's antigen remains unknown. No clone much larger than this one lies a single base away; base qualities are absent. This record belongs to a study of T cell responses to AZD1222 COVID-19 vaccine (dated by TCRdb to the early 2020s). For context, the study as a whole: A total of more than 230 trial participants underwent TCR sequencing, of whom 207 received two doses of AZD1222 and around 26 received two doses of the MenACWY control vaccine. Trial participants were enrolled by age into 18-55, 56-69 and 70-plus year subgroups, with approximately 150, 28 and 58 TCR-sequenced participants respectively. Study-level results and caveats: The 56-69-year group was small, and its depth increase did not reach significance, likely because of low power. Most participants were white British and females outnumbered males, and the authors suggested that clonal diversity may have been underestimated. Because no day 14 peak-response samples were available, the repertoires could be characterized only after the peak T cell response. The vaccine-associated CD4 TCRs covered the entire spike protein, and the dominant responses fell in regions 160-218 and 743-854. Nearly half of unique spike-specific TCRs reportedly recognized epitopes outside regions mutated in the B.1.351 and B.1.1.7 variants. A significant rise in spike-specific TCR breadth and depth was observed after two AZD1222 doses relative to day 0 and relative to MenACWY recipients. Conclusions about previously exposed vaccinees were limited because only six AZD1222 recipients were SARS-CoV-2 seropositive at baseline.

The time point label of this sample denotes: baseline before first vaccination. Explained via the paper, the treatment or condition label denotes: meningococcal conjugate vaccine given as trial control. The vaccinee samples were drawn from two UK trials, COV001 and COV002, one of which was a single-blind randomized controlled phase 2/3 trial testing AZD1222 (ChAdOx1 nCoV-19) in healthy adults. For TCRbeta chain sequencing, PBMC samples from trial participants were taken at day 0 and at day 28 after the second dose. The CDR3 regions of human TCRbeta chains were analyzed by immunosequencing. The original methods were these. Repertoire TCRs were checked for matches against a reference library of SARS-CoV-2-specific TCRs that had been generated using the MIRA antigen-specificity platform. Breadth meant the fraction of unique TCRs that were SARS-CoV-2-associated, whereas depth meant the fraction of total T cells that were SARS-CoV-2-associated. Using the MIRA data, each spike-specific TCR was mapped to the spike region that the TCR reacts to and placed in a CD4 or CD8 class. Log10-transformed breadth and depth values were compared by one-way ANOVA with Sidak's multiple comparisons tests. The immuneACCESS repertoire file appears here via TCRdb, limited to in-frame rearrangements. These files lack a portion of the clones; in checked studies, under half of the deficit traces to unresolved V genes, and the cause of the others is not known. V and J calls and clone size are copied from that table; D and trimming were computed from the DNA. Recorded for this sample are about 100,000 clones; 80% to 90% of them occurred a single time. Together, the top ten hold just over 4% of the sample.

The receptor was isolated from an adult in good health. Sample: peripheral blood, taken on day 0 of MenACWY control vaccination.

The DNA is as follows: TGTGCCAGCAGTACGCCGACAGGGGCGAGCGGTGGGTACACCTTC. It codes for CASSTPTGASGGYTF. The rearrangement combines TRBV28 with TRBJ1-2; TRBD1 matches 8 bases in the middle. Looking up the germline V gene yields CDR1 MDHEN and CDR2 SYDVKM. Clipping removes 5 bases from V and 11 bases from J, with 16 as the unmatched junction base count. CDR3 length: 15 amino acids, cysteine to phenylalanine. Just the 45-base CDR3 DNA is kept, in frame starting at base 1.